The rows below give T cell receptor beta chains drawn from one sample of a study of control samples from healthy donors and cancer patients. The data were produced by immunoSEQ multiplex PCR, yet TCRdb's version contains in-frame clones alone and is incomplete. The sample lists about 100,000 clones; about 90% were seen once. The sequencing input was blood. These receptors were taken from a man aged 30-40 years in good health. Both conserved end residues are part of each CDR3.

>TRBV6-1
CASSEDLWALVNTEAFF
>TRBV5-5
CASSFRLGAGNTIYF
>TRBV19
CASTSRGNTIYF
>TRBV29-1
CSVEDRFSSYNEQFF
>TRBV5-1
CASSLPGLAGGYNEQFF
>TRBV6-2/TRBV6-3
CASSHSGSNQPQHF
>TRBV5-6
CASGNMGQAFLGGYTF
>TRBV10-2
CASTETLTKGNEQYF
>TRBV5-1
CASSFNAPWGNTIYF
>TRBV19
CASSPLAGGLYNEQFF
>TRBV3-1/TRBV3-2
CASSQVTAYSGANVLTF
>TRBV11-2
CASRPPGPINEQFF
>TRBV5-4
CASSVNRGPFVEQYF
>TRBV2
CASSVGRGFYNEQFF
>TRBV3-1/TRBV3-2
CASSQWDRVGTEAFF
>TRBV28
CASSRGQPYEQYF
>TRBV19
CASHGAKGPYGYTF
>TRBV6-1
CASSQAGTGAEAFF
>TRBV7-6
CASSLGPGQGAYEQYF
>TRBV5-1
CASSLVGESQETQYF
>TRBV29-1
CSVRGLAEYEQYF
>TRBV15
CATSRGGYEQYF